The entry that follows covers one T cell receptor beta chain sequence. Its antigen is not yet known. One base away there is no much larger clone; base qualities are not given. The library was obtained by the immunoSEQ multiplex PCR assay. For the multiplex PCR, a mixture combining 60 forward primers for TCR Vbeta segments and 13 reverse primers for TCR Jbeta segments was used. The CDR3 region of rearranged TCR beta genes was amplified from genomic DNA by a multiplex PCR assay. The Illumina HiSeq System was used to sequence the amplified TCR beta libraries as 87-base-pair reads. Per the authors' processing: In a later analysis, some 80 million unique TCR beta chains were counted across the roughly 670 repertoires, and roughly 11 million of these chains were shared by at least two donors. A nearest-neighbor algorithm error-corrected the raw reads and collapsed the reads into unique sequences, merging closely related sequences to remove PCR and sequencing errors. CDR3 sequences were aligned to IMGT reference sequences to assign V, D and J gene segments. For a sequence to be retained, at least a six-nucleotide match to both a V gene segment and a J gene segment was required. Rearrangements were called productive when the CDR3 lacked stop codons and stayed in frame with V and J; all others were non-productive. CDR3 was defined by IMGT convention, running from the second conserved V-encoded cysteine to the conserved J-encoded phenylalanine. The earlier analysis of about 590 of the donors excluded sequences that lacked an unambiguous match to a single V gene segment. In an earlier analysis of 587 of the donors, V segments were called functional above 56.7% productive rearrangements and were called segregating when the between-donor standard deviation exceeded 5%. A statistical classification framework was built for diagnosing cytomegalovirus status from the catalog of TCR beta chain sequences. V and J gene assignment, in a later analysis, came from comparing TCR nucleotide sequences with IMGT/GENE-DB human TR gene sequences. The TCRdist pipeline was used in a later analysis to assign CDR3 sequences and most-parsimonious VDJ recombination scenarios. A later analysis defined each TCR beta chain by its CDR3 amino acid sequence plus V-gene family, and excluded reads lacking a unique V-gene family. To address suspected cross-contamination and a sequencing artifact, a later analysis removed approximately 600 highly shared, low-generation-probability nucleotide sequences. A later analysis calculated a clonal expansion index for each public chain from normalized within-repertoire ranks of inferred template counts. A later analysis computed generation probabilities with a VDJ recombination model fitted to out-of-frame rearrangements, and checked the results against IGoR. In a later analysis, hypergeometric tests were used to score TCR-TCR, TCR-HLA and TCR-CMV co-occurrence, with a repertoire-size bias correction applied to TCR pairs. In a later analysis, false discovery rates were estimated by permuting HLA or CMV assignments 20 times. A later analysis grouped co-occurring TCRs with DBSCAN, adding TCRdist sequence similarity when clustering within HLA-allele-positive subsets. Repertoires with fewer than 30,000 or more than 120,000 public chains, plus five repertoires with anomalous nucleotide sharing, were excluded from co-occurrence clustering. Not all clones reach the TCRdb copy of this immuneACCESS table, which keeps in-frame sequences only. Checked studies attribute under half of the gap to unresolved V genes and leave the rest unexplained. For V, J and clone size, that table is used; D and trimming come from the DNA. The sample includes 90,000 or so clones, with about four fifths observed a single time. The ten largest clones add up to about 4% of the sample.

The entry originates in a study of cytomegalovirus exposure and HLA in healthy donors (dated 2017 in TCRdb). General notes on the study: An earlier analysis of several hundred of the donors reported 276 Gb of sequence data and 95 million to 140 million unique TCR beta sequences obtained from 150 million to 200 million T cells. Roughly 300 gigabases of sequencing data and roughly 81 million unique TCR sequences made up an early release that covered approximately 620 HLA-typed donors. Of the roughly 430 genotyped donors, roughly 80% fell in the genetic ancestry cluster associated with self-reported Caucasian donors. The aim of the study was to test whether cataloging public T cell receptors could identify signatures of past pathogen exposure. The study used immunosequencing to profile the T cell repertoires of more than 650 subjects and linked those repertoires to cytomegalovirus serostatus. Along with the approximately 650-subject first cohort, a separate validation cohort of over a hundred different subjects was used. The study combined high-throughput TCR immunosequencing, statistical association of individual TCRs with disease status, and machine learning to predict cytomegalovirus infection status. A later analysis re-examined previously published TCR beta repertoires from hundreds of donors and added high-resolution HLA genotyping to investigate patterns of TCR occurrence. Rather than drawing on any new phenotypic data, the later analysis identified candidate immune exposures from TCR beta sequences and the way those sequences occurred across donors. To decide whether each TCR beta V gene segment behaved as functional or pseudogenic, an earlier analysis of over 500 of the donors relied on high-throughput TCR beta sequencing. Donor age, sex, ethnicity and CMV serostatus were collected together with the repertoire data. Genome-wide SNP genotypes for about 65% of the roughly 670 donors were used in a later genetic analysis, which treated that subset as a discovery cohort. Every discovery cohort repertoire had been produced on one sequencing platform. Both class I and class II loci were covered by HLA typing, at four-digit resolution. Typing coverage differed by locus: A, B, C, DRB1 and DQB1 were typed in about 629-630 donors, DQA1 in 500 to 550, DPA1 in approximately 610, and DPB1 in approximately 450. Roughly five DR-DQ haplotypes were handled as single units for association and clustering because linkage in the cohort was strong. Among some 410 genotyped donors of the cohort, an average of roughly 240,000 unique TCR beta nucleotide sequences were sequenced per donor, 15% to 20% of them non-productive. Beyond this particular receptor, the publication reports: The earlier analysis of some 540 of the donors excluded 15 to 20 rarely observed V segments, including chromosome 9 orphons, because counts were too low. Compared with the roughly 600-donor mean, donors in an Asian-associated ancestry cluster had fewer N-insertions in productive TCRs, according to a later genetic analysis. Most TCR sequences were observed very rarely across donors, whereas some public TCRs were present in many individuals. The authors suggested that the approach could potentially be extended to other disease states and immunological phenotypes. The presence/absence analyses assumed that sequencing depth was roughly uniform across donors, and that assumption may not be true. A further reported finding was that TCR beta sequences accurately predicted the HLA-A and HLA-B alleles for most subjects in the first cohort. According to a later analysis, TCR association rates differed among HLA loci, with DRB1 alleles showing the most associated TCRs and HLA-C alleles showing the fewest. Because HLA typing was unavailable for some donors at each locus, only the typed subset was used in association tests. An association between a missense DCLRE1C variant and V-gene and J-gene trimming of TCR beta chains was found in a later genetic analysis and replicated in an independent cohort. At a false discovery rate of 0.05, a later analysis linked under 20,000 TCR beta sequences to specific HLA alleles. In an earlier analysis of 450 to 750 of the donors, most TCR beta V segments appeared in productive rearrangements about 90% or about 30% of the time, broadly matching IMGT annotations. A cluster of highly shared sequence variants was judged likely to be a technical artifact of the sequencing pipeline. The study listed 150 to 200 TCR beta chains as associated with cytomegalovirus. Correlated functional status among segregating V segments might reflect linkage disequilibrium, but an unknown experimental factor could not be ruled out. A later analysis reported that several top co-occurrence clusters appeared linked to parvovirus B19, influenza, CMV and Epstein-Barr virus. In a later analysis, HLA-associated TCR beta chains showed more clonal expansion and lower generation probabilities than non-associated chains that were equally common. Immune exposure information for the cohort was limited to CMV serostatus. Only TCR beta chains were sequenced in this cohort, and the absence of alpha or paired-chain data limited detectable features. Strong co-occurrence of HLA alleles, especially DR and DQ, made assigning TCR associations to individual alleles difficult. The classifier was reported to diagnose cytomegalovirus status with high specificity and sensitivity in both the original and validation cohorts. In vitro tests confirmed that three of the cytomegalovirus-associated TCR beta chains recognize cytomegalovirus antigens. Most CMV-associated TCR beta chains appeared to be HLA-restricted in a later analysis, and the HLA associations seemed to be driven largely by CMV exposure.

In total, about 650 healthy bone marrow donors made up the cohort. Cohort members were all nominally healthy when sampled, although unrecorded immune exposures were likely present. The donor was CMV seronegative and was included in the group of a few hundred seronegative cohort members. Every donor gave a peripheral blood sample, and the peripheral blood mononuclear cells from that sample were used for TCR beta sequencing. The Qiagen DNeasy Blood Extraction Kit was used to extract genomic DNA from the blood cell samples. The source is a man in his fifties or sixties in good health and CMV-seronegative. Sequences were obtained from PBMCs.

CDR3 reads: CASSGMEGADEQYF. The nucleotide sequence reads TGTGCCAGCAGCGGTATGGAGGGGGCGGACGAGCAGTACTTC. The sequence links TRBV4-2 to TRBJ2-7, with a weak D call of TRBD1 (7 bases match). V is clipped by 5 bases and J by 5 bases, and the sequence between their germline boundaries is 16 bases long. Reading the germline V gene gives CDR1 LGHNA and CDR2 YNFKEQ. The CDR3 runs 14 residues from the cysteine to the phenylalanine. The kept DNA is CDR3 alone, 42 bases in frame from the first base.